This T cell receptor (beta chain) was documented in a study of OX40 agonist ivuxolimab in advanced cancers. Looking at the study overall: Earlier anti-PD-1, anti-PD-L1 or anti-CTLA-4 therapy was permitted; 30% to 50% had received some.

V was trimmed by 0 bases and J by 8 bases, leaving 7 bases between them. In germline, CDR1 is LGHNT, CDR2 FRNRAP. This CDR3 is built from 12 residues. The repertoire was sequenced with immunoSEQ multiplex PCR; TCRdb's copy has only in-frame clones and lacks some. Of 75,000 to 100,000 clones in the sample, roughly 90% were seen once. The gene calls are TRBV12-5 and TRBJ1-1; D unclear. The TCR sequence derives from an adult with an advanced solid tumor such as melanoma, head and neck, liver or kidney cancer. The starting material was CD4+ or CD8+ T cells sorted from blood, obtained in a trial of the OX40 agonist ivuxolimab. The CDR3 sequence is CASGLVVREAFF. The CDR3 bases are TGTGCTAGTGGTTTGGTAGTAAGGGAAGCTTTCTTT.